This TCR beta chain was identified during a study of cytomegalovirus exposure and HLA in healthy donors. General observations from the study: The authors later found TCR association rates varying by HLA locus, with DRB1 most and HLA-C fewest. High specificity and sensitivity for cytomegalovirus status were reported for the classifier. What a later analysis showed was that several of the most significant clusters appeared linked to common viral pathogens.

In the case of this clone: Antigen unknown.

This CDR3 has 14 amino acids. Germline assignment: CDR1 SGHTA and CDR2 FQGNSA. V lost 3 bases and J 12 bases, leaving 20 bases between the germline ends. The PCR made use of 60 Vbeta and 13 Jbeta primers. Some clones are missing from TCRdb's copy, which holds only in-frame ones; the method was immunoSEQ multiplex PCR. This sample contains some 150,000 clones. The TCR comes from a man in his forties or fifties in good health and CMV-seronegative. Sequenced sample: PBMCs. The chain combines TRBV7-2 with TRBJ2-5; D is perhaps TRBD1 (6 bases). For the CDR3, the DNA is TGTGCCAGCAGCTTCACCCTGACAGGACTCACAGAGTACTTC. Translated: CASSFTLTGLTEYF. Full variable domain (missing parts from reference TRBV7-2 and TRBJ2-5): GAGVSQSPSNKVTEKGKDVELRCDPISGHTALYWYRQSLGQGLEFLIYFQGNSAPDKSGLPSDRFSAERTGGSVSTLTIQRTQQEDSAVYLCASSFTLTGLTEYFGPGTRLLVL.